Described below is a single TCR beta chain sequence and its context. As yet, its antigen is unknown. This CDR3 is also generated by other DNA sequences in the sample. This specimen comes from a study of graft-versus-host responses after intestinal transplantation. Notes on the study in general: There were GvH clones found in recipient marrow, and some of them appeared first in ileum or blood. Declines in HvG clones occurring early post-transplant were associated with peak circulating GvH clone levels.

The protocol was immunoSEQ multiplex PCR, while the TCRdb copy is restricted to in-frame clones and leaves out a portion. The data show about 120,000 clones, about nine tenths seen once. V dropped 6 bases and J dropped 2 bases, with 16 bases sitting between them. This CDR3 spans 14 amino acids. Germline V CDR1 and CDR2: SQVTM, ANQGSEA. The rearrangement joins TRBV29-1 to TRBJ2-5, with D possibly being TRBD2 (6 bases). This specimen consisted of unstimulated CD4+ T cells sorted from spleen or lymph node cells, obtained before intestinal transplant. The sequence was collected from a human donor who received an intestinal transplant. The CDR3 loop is CSVRRGSEQETQYF. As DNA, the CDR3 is TGCAGCGTGAGACGGGGGAGCGAGCAAGAGACCCAGTACTTC.